This TCR beta chain stems from a study of beta chain features in type 1 diabetes. CDR1 and CDR2 (germline): LNHNV, YYDKDF (reference sequence). Germline trimming cut 3 bases from V and 6 bases from J; bases unmatched to any gene: 8. This CDR3 contains 15 residues. This clone was seen a handful of times. The antigen remains undetermined. Every isolated RNA sample was fully reverse transcribed, so sequencing captured expressed TCRB transcripts. Measured with immunoSEQ multiplex PCR; TCRdb has only the in-frame clones, and not every one. The sample lists about 340,000 clones, around an eighth occurring once. Study-level results: The study found that naive, central memory and Treg TCRB repertoires appeared more similar in patients than in healthy donors. Within each of all four CD4+ subsets, Type 1 diabetes patients had TCRB CDR3s that were moderately but significantly shorter.

Sequencing was carried out using naive CD4+ T cells from blood. This chain joins TRBV15 and TRBJ2-1, with 7 bases identical to TRBD2. The receptor's source is a woman aged 18-35 years with type 1 diabetes. The CDR3 sequence is CATSSQRERINEQFF. In nucleotides, the CDR3 is TGTGCCACCAGCAGTCAGCGGGAAAGGATCAATGAGCAGTTCTTC.